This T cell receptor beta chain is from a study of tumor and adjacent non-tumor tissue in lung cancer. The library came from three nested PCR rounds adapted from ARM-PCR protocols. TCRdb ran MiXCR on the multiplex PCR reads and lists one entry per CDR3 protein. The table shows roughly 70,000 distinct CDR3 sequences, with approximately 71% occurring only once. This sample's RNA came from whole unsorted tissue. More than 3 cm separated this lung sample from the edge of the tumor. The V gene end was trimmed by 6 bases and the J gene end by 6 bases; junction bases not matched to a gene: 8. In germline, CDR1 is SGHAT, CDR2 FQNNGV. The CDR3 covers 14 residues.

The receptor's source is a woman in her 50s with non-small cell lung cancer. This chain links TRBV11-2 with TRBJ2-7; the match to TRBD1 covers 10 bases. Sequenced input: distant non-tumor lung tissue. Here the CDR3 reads CASRITDRGSEQYF. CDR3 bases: TGTGCCAGCAGAATAACGGACAGGGGGAGCGAGCAGTACTTC.